What follows are 10 T cell receptor beta chains derived from one specimen sequenced in a study of shared clonotypes between healthy human individuals. This table comes from immunoSEQ multiplex PCR, and its TCRdb copy is limited to in-frame clones, with some not included. The sample holds about 2.4 million clones, approximately 94% seen once. The sample taken for sequencing was naive CD4+ T cells from PBMCs. Regarding subset: CD45RA+ positively selected. The receptors here all came from a man between 18 and 29 years old in good health. Some clones in this sample may be carry-over from other donors' samples.

The chain uses TRBV6-1 and TRBJ2-1; D is uncertain. The V end lost 8 bases, the J end lost 4 bases, and 6 bases lay between the germline ends. Per germline, CDR1 MNHNS and CDR2 SASEGT. The CDR3 spans 11 residues. CDR3 region: CASHSYNEQFF. CDR3 nucleotides: TGTGCCAGCCACTCTTACAATGAGCAGTTCTTC.

The chain couples TRBV28 to TRBJ1-5, with 8 bases that match TRBD1. CDR1 and CDR2 (germline): MDHEN, SYDVKM. The CDR3 is made up of 16 amino acids. Trimming cost V 6 bases and J 6 bases; bases outside gene matches: 13. CDR3 region: CASRVPHGTGGQPQHF. The CDR3 DNA sequence: TGTGCCAGCAGGGTACCGCACGGGACAGGAGGTCAGCCCCAGCATTTT.

This chain joins TRBV18 and TRBJ2-5; 9 bases align to TRBD1. The trim removed 3 bases at V and 5 bases at J, leaving 10 bases unmatched. CDR3 length equals 16 residues. CDR1 is KGHSH and CDR2 is LQKENI in the germline V gene. CDR3 loop: CASSPRDREGRETQYF. CDR3 nucleotides: TGTGCCAGCTCACCCCGGGACAGGGAAGGTCGGGAGACCCAGTACTTC.

V gene TRBV18 combines with J gene TRBJ2-2, with 8 nucleotides matching TRBD2. Germline V gives CDR1 KGHSH, CDR2 LQKENI. The CDR3 totals 15 residues. V dropped 3 bases and J dropped 1; count of bases not matched to a gene: 1. CDR3: CASSPGLGNTGELFF. CDR3 nucleotides: TGTGCCAGCTCACCGGGACTAGGGAACACCGGGGAGCTGTTTTTT.

The rearrangement links TRBV7-9 to TRBJ1-4, with unresolved D. Germline lookup yields CDR1 SEHNR and CDR2 FQNEAQ (reference sequence). The ends were cut back, 6 bases at V and 8 bases at J, with 16 bases in the middle. This CDR3 has 14 amino acids. The CDR3 region has the DNA TGTGCCAGCAGACCAGCTGCTGGCGGGGAAAAACTGTTTTTT. This codes for CASRPAAGGEKLFF.

Worth noting for this clone: This sample includes further DNA sequences coding for the same CDR3. The chain employs TRBV7-2 and TRBJ1-2; D might be TRBD1 (6 bases). The germline V and J ends were trimmed by 1 base and 4 bases, with 10 bases remaining between them. Germline V gene data show CDR1 as SGHTA and CDR2 as FQGNSA. The CDR3 is made up of 14 amino acids. DNA of the CDR3: TGTGCCAGCAGCTTAGGGGGGGGCCCCTATGGCTACACCTTC. Translated, it gives CASSLGGGPYGYTF.

The chain joins TRBV27 to TRBJ1-5; the D gene is possibly TRBD1 (6 bases). The CDR3 runs to 12 residues. V lost 5 bases and J 10 bases, leaving 12 bases between the germline ends. CDR1 and CDR2 from the germline V gene are MNHEY and SMNVEV (reference sequence). The CDR3 DNA reads TGTGCCAGCAGTCCACCCGGGGGCCCCCAGCATTTT. Its protein product is CASSPPGGPQHF.

V is TRBV11-2 and J is TRBJ1-2, with D perhaps TRBD1 (5 bases). The germline V gene has CDR1 SGHAT and CDR2 FQNNGV. This CDR3 spans 13 amino acids. Trimming took off 5 bases at V and 0 bases at J, with 7 bases between the two ends. The CDR3 region is CASSGTANYGYTF. The CDR3 DNA sequence: TGTGCCAGCAGCGGGACCGCTAACTATGGCTACACCTTC.

The V and J genes are TRBV13 and TRBJ1-2; D is undetermined. This CDR3 region has 14 residues. Germline values: CDR1 PRHDT, CDR2 FYEKMQ (reference sequence). The V and J ends lost 0 bases and 2 bases respectively, with 7 bases between them. The CDR3 sequence is CASSLGGVNYGYTF. CDR3 coding DNA: TGTGCCAGCAGCTTAGGTGGCGTAAACTATGGCTACACCTTC.

The chain recombines TRBV18 with TRBJ2-3, with D possibly being TRBD2 (5 bases). Germline CDR1 reads KGHSH; CDR2 reads LQKENI. CDR3 size: 15 residues. The V end was cut by 2 bases, the J end by 6 bases, with 15 bases between. Here the CDR3 DNA reads TGTGCCAGCTCACCAATGACTACCCGCGGGGATACGCAGTATTTT. Translated, it gives CASSPMTTRGDTQYF.